This T cell receptor beta chain originates from a study of blood T cell repertoires in COVID-19. Repertoires were generated with immunoSEQ multiplex PCR, while TCRdb's copy carries only in-frame clones and drops some. The sample yields a few hundred thousand clones, approximately 86% seen once. The germline V gene has CDR1 MNHNS and CDR2 SASEGT. There are 14 residues in the CDR3. V was pared by 2 bases and J by 7 bases, with 14 bases between. The receptor's source is a woman aged 30 to 39 who had recovered from COVID-19. The chain recombines TRBV6-1 with TRBJ1-2; the D gene is possibly TRBD1 (6 bases). The specimen was peripheral blood. CDR3 sequence: CASSERTALGGYTF. The CDR3 DNA sequence: TGTGCCAGCAGTGAACGGACAGCTCTTGGTGGCTACACCTTC.